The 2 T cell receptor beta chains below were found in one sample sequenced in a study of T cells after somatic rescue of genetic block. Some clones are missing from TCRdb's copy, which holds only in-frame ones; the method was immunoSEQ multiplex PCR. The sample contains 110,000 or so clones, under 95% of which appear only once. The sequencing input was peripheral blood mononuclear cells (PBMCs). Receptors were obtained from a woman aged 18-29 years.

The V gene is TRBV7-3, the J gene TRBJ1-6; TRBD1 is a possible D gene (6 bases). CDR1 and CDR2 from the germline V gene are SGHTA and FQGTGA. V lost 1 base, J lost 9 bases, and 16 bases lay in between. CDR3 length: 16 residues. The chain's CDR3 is CASSLRGGGTPSPLHF. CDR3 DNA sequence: TGTGCCAGCAGCTTAAGAGGGGGAGGGACTCCTTCACCCCTCCACTTT.

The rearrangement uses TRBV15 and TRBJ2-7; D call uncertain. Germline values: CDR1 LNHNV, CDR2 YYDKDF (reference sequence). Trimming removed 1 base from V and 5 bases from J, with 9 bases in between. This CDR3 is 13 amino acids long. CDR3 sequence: CATSRAAGNEQYF. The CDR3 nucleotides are TGTGCCACCAGCAGAGCGGCTGGCAACGAGCAGTACTTC.